This entry is about one T cell receptor beta chain. What it recognizes is unknown. This entry belongs to a study of PD-1 blockade in mismatch repair-deficient tumors. Regarding the study as a whole: Tumor-resident clones, often undetectable pretreatment in blood, expanded then contracted after pembrolizumab.

The data were produced by immunoSEQ multiplex PCR, yet TCRdb's version contains in-frame clones alone and is incomplete. The sample lists about 120,000 clones, about 74% occurring once. The V end lost 1 base, the J end lost 4 bases, and 7 bases lay between the germline ends. CDR3 size: 13 residues. CDR1 is SGHVS and CDR2 is FNYEAQ in the germline V gene. The material was peripheral blood, obtained roughly 13 months after starting pembrolizumab. The clonotype was recovered from an adult with mismatch repair-deficient cancer. This chain connects TRBV7-6 to TRBJ1-2; unclear D gene. The CDR3 coding sequence is TGTGCCAGCAGCTTAGGGGGAGCCTATGGCTACACCTTC. Translated, it gives CASSLGGAYGYTF.